Presented here are 6 T cell receptor beta chains from one specimen sequenced in a study of vaccination effects on CD4 cells after COVID-19. Their antigens remain unidentified. Pools of viral peptides were used by the ViraFEST assay to expand antigen-specific CD4+ T cells ahead of sequencing. When ten to eleven days of culture had elapsed, CD4+ T cells were isolated. Absence of prior SARS-CoV-2 infection characterized the vaccine recipients, who showed negative nucleocapsid antibodies. Assay: immunoSEQ multiplex PCR; the TCRdb copy retains only in-frame clones and omits some. The table records fewer than 85,000 clones, about four fifths of them present only once. The starting material was CD4+ T cells from PBMCs cultured with SARS-CoV-2 spike peptides, obtained before COVID-19 vaccination. These receptors all come from a human donor who received a COVID-19 vaccine.

The gene calls are TRBV11-2 and TRBJ1-3; the D is unclear. The CDR3 contains 18 residues. In germline, CDR1 is SGHAT, CDR2 FQNNGV. With 1 base removed from V and 0 bases from J, the gap between germline ends came to 16 bases. DNA of the CDR3: TGTGCCAGCAGCTTAGTCTCCCACAGCTTCAGCTCTGGAAACACCATATATTTT. Its translation: CASSLVSHSFSSGNTIYF.

The V call is TRBV27, the J call TRBJ1-1; the match to TRBD1 covers 8 bases. V trimming: 2 bases; J trimming: 11 bases; junction bases outside the gene matches: 10. There are 14 residues in the CDR3. CDR1 and CDR2 (germline): MNHEY, SMNVEV (reference sequence). The CDR3 is CASSLGSLTGDAFF. CDR3 bases: TGTGCCAGCAGTTTAGGGAGTTTGACAGGGGATGCTTTCTTT.

The chain combines TRBV5-1 with TRBJ2-3; D may be TRBD2 (6 bases). Deletions cut 5 bases from V and 2 bases from J, with 12 bases between. The CDR3 runs 14 residues. Germline loops: CDR1 SGHRS, CDR2 YFSETQ. The CDR3 nucleotides read TGCGCCAGCAGTGCGGGGCTAATCACAGATACGCAGTATTTT. Its translation: CASSAGLITDTQYF.

In this sample, this clone turned up a few times. V gene TRBV2 combines with J gene TRBJ2-7; possible D gene TRBD2, 5 bases. The CDR3 totals 15 residues. Trimming removed 5 bases at V and 4 bases at J, with 18 bases between. CDR1 is SNHLY and CDR2 is FYNNEI in the germline V gene. The CDR3 region is CASSSNPRETYEQYV. CDR3 in DNA: TGTGCCAGCAGTTCTAACCCACGGGAAACTTACGAGCAGTACGTC.

This rearrangement joins TRBV7-8 to TRBJ2-7; D assignment may be TRBD1 or TRBD2 (6 bases each). Germline loops: CDR1 SGHVS, CDR2 FQNEAQ. This CDR3 comprises 14 residues. Trimming removed 5 bases at V and 6 bases at J, with 17 bases between. The CDR3 region is CASSRLGGLVEQYV. DNA of the CDR3: TGTGCCAGCAGCAGGCTTGGGGGGCTGGTCGAGCAGTACGTC.

CDR3 in amino acids: CASSPSRGQETQYF. CDR3 nucleotides: TGTGCCAGCTCACCATCACGGGGTCAAGAGACCCAGTACTTC. The chain combines TRBV18 with TRBJ2-5; possible D gene TRBD2, 5 bases. Trimming took 2 bases from V and 2 from J, leaving 9 bases between them. The CDR3 loop spans 14 amino acids. Germline V gene sequence: CDR1 KGHSH, CDR2 LQKENI.